These 32 T cell receptor beta chains share one sample of origin, sequenced in a study of blood T cells in healthy people across ages. Alongside a J-beta primer mix, a sample-barcoded 5' primer served in a second PCR lasting about 6 to 11 cycles. TCRdb called the 5' RACE reads again in MiXCR, with one record for every CDR3 protein. The sample shows around 280,000 distinct CDR3 sequences, 25% to 30% of them seen only once. Sequenced material: blood. The receptors originated from a woman aged 70-85 years in good health.

In its sample, this clonotype was seen a few times. This chain uses TRBV15 with TRBJ1-1; 9 bases fit TRBD1. CDR1 is LNHNV, CDR2 YYDKDF, per germline (reference sequence). V lost 8 bases and J lost 1; bases outside the gene matches: 11. The CDR3 length is 16 residues. CDR3 loop: CATGTGSGGWNTEAFF. The DNA of the CDR3 is TGTGCCACCGGGACAGGGTCAGGGGGGTGGAACACTGAAGCTTTCTTT.

Concerning this clonotype: A junction boundary mismatches the germline segment, possibly from a read error. The chain uses TRBV7-2 and TRBJ1-1, with D hard to call. Germline CDR1 is SGHTA and CDR2 is FQGNSA. The CDR3 length is 13 residues. The CDR3 loop is CASSLRQNTVAFF. In nucleotides, the CDR3 is TGTGCCAGCAGCCTCCGGCAGAACACTGTAGCTTTCTTT. Together with reference TRBV7-2 and TRBJ1-1, the CDR3 gives the full variable domain: GAGVSQSPSNKVTEKGKDVELRCDPISGHTALYWYRQSLGQGLEFLIYFQGNSAPDKSGLPSDRFSAERTGGSVSTLTIQRTQQEDSAVYLCASSLRQNTVAFFGQGTRLTVV.

The chain uses TRBV18 and TRBJ2-1; D not resolved. From germline, CDR1 is KGHSH and CDR2 LQKENI. The length of the CDR3 is 14 residues. Trimming took 4 bases from V and 5 from J, leaving 12 bases between them. The CDR3, as DNA: TGTGCCAGCTCACTACGGCCCTCGGACAATGAGCAGTTCTTC. Translating it yields CASSLRPSDNEQFF.

The chain links TRBV10-3 to TRBJ2-5, with D perhaps matching TRBD2 (6 bases). The V gene lost 2 bases and the J gene lost 3 bases, with 10 bases spanning the gap. The germline V gene encodes CDR1 ENHRY and CDR2 SYGVKD. This CDR3 comprises 14 residues. CDR3 loop: CAISEQGGKETQYF. The CDR3 DNA reads as TGTGCCATCAGTGAGCAGGGCGGGAAAGAGACCCAGTACTTC.

Only a few counts were recorded for this clonotype. The chain carries TRBV28 and TRBJ2-1; TRBD2 aligns across 14 bases. V shed 8 bases and J 9 bases; nucleotides not matched to a gene: 9. This CDR3 comprises 15 residues. CDR1 is MDHEN and CDR2 is SYDVKM in the germline V gene. The CDR3 protein is CASAKWTSGGREQFF. Here the CDR3 DNA reads TGTGCCAGCGCCAAGTGGACTAGCGGGGGGCGTGAGCAGTTCTTC.

This chain uses TRBV2 with TRBJ2-7; 12 bases align to TRBD1. Losses at the gene ends were 6 bases for V and 4 bases for J; bases not matched to a gene: 4. CDR3 length: 14 residues. CDR1 is SNHLY and CDR2 is FYNNEI in the germline V gene. The CDR3 region is CASSGDRGQYEQYF. The CDR3 DNA reads TGTGCCAGCAGCGGGGACAGGGGGCAGTACGAGCAGTACTTC.

This rearrangement joins TRBV6-5 to TRBJ1-2, with D unresolved. The CDR3 is 13 residues long. Germline assignment: CDR1 MNHEY and CDR2 SVGAGI. V was trimmed by 5 bases and J by 4 bases, leaving 11 bases between them. CDR3 amino acids: CASSQPGTYGYTF. The CDR3 DNA sequence: TGTGCCAGCAGTCAACCGGGAACCTATGGCTACACCTTC.

The chain combines TRBV28 with TRBJ2-4; no clear D gene. Trimming took 2 bases from V and 0 from J, leaving 11 bases between them. The CDR3 runs to 16 residues. The germline V gene encodes CDR1 MDHEN and CDR2 SYDVKM. CDR3 region: CASSLAVQLAKNIQYF. In nucleotides, the CDR3 is TGTGCCAGCAGTTTAGCGGTGCAACTAGCCAAAAACATTCAGTACTTC.

Many counts were recorded for this clonotype. The chain links TRBV20-1 to TRBJ1-5, with D tentatively TRBD1 (5 bases). CDR1 DFQATT and CDR2 SNEGSKA come from the germline V gene (reference sequence). V dropped 2 bases and J dropped 1 base, with 12 bases sitting between them. The CDR3 is 15 residues long. This chain's CDR3 is CSARRLGGSNQPQHF. The CDR3 DNA is TGCAGTGCTAGAAGACTGGGGGGAAGCAATCAGCCCCAGCATTTT.

This clonotype was detected only a few times. The CDR3 DNA reads as TGCAGCGTTGAAAACGATTTAGGACTAGCGGGAAACAATGAGCAGTTCTTC. Translated, it gives CSVENDLGLAGNNEQFF. The J gene is TRBJ2-1, the V gene TRBV29-1, with 12 bases aligning to TRBD2. The CDR3 has 17 residues. The junction had 10 bases not matched to a gene; V was cut back by 2 bases and J by 5 bases. Germline lookup yields CDR1 SQVTM and CDR2 ANQGSEA.

The sample holds many counts of this clonotype. This chain joins TRBV27 and TRBJ1-1; 7 positions agree with TRBD1. Germline assignment: CDR1 MNHEY and CDR2 SMNVEV (reference sequence). CDR3 length: 17 amino acids. The J segment lost 5 bases and the V segment lost 6 bases, leaving 18 bases of the junction unmatched. CDR3 amino acids: CASSRGQTARVGTEAFF. The DNA for the CDR3 is TGTGCCAGCAGCCGGGGACAGACCGCGAGGGTGGGTACTGAAGCTTTCTTT.

CDR3 DNA: TGCAGTGCTAGAGTTCTGGGATCTAGCGGGACTTTTGAGACCCAGTACTTC. Protein sequence: CSARVLGSSGTFETQYF. The chain carries TRBV20-1 and TRBJ2-5; 9 bases match TRBD2. J lost 5 bases, V lost 1 base, and 14 bases had no gene match. Germline-derived CDR1 and CDR2 are DFQATT and SNEGSKA (reference sequence). The CDR3 has 17 residues.

The rearrangement joins TRBV27 to TRBJ1-2; D is perhaps TRBD1 (5 bases). This CDR3 has 16 residues. Germline CDR1 reads MNHEY; CDR2 reads SMNVEV (reference sequence). Trimming cost V 6 bases and J 1 base, with 18 bases left between them. CDR3 sequence: CASSLKSGDRNYGYTF. The CDR3 DNA follows: TGTGCCAGCAGCTTAAAGAGCGGGGACCGTAACTATGGCTACACCTTC.

This clonotype showed up just a few times. The chain couples TRBV20-1 to TRBJ2-3, with 10 nucleotides matching TRBD1. CDR3 length equals 16 residues. CDR1 and CDR2 from the germline V gene are DFQATT and SNEGSKA (reference sequence). J lost 2 bases, V lost 3 bases, and 8 bases had no gene match. CDR3 DNA: TGCAGTGCTAGTAATAGGGGACAGGGGTTCACAGATACGCAGTATTTT. Translation gives CSASNRGQGFTDTQYF.

For this clonotype: One junction end disagrees with the germline gene, perhaps due to a read error. The chain is built from TRBV5-1 and TRBJ1-1, with TRBD1 matching over 7 bases. The CDR3 runs 14 residues. Germline V gene sequence: CDR1 SGHRS, CDR2 YFSETQ. DNA for the CDR3: TGCGCCAGCACCCAAGGGACAGAATACACCGAAGCTTTCTTT. It yields the protein CASTQGTEYTEAFF.

The chain links TRBV7-2 to TRBJ2-1; 10 positions agree with TRBD2. The DNA end is a closer match to TRBJ2-7, so the J assignment may be wrong. Germline-derived CDR1 and CDR2 are SGHTA and FQGNSA. The CDR3 is made up of 13 amino acids. CDR3 sequence reads: CASSYLAGVQQYF. As DNA, the CDR3 is TGTGCCAGCAGCTATCTAGCGGGAGTCCAGCAGTACTTC.

J is TRBJ2-3 and V is TRBV15, with D maybe TRBD2 (6 bases). The CDR3 is 14 amino acids. V lost 4 bases, J lost 3 bases, and 11 bases lay in between. Germline V gene sequence: CDR1 LNHNV, CDR2 YYDKDF (reference sequence). The CDR3 DNA is TGTGCCACCAGCATGAGGGCGGGAACAGATACGCAGTATTTT. Translation gives CATSMRAGTDTQYF. The complete variable domain, with remaining parts taken from reference TRBV15 and TRBJ2-3, reads DAMVIQNPRYQVTQFGKPVTLSCSQTLNHNVMYWYQQKSSQAPKLLFHYYDKDFNNEADTPDNFQSRRPNTSFCFLDIRSPGLGDTAMYLCATSMRAGTDTQYFGPGTRLTVL.

This rearrangement joins TRBV20-1 to TRBJ2-4, with TRBD1 matching 8 bases. Germline-derived CDR1 and CDR2 are DFQATT and SNEGSKA (reference sequence). V was clipped by 2 bases and J by 1 base; unmatched bases: 4. CDR3 length: 15 amino acids. The CDR3, as DNA: TGCAGTGCTAGAAAGCAGGGGGCGGCCAAAAACATTCAGTACTTC. It specifies CSARKQGAAKNIQYF.

The chain carries TRBV28 and TRBJ2-2; D might be TRBD1 or TRBD2, each matching 5 bases. The CDR3 is made up of 13 amino acids. Germline V gives CDR1 MDHEN, CDR2 SYDVKM. V gave up 4 bases and J gave up 6 bases, with 9 bases separating them. This CDR3 is CASSSRGAGELFF. The CDR3 DNA sequence: TGTGCCAGCAGTTCTCGGGGCGCCGGGGAGCTGTTTTTT. Drawing the rest from reference TRBV28 and TRBJ2-2, the complete variable domain is DVKVTQSSRYLVKRTGEKVFLECVQDMDHENMFWYRQDPGLGLRLIYFSYDVKMKEKGDIPEGYSVSREKKERFSLILESASTNQTSMYLCASSSRGAGELFFGEGSRLTVL.

This clonotype was observed a few times. This could be a read error, since a much larger clone is one nucleotide away. The J gene is TRBJ2-5, the V gene TRBV20-1, with TRBD1 as a possible D gene (6 bases). The DNA end is more similar to TRBJ2-7, so the J call may be wrong. CDR1 is DFQATT, CDR2 SNEGSKA, per germline (reference sequence). The CDR3 is 15 amino acids. Here the CDR3 reads CSALKSTGSRNEQYF. CDR3 nucleotides: TGCAGTGCCCTGAAGAGCACAGGGAGTCGCAACGAGCAGTACTTC.

This clonotype appeared a few times. The chain is built from TRBV12-3 or TRBV12-4 and TRBJ2-5; no definite D call. Trimming shortened V by 3 bases and J by 5 bases, and 10 bases separated the two germline ends. The CDR3 has 13 residues. The CDR3 reads CASSFLALETQYF. CDR3 DNA sequence: TGTGCCAGCAGTTTCCTCGCCTTGGAGACCCAGTACTTC.

This clonotype was observed a handful of times. This chain links TRBV11-2 with TRBJ2-5; D uncertain. The J call may be incorrect, as the DNA end agrees better with TRBJ2-1. Germline V gene lookup returns CDR1 SGHAT and CDR2 FQNNGV. The CDR3 is 14 residues long. CDR3 region: CASSWALDRNEQFF. The CDR3 coding sequence is TGTGCCAGCAGCTGGGCACTGGATCGGAATGAGCAGTTCTTC.

The rearrangement joins TRBV10-3 to TRBJ2-2; unclear D gene. Trimming took 2 bases from V and 4 from J, leaving 8 bases between them. The CDR3 is 14 residues long. Germline V gene data show CDR1 as ENHRY and CDR2 as SYGVKD. CDR3 sequence reads: CAISESGTTGELFF. CDR3 bases: TGTGCCATCAGTGAGAGTGGCACCACCGGGGAGCTGTTTTTT.

The V gene is TRBV7-3, the J gene TRBJ2-1, with 7 bases identical to TRBD1. V lost 4 bases, J lost 13 bases, and 10 bases stayed unmatched. The CDR3 has 13 residues. CDR1 and CDR2 (germline): SGHTA, FQGTGA. CDR3 sequence (DNA): TGTGCCAGCAGCTCAGTCCCCGGGACAGACCAGTTCTTC. This translates into CASSSVPGTDQFF.

The V and J genes are TRBV7-2 and TRBJ2-7; possible D gene TRBD2, 6 bases. The CDR3 extends over 15 amino acids. Trimming shortened V by 4 bases and J by 2 bases, and 15 bases separated the two germline ends. From germline, CDR1 is SGHTA and CDR2 FQGNSA. Here the CDR3 reads CASSYGAGGTYEQYF. For the CDR3, the DNA is TGTGCCAGCAGCTATGGGGCTGGCGGGACCTACGAGCAGTACTTC.

This clonotype was found a few times. The V call is TRBV14, the J call TRBJ1-6; D ambiguous. The V end lost 4 bases, the J end lost 9 bases, and 10 bases lay between the germline ends. From germline, CDR1 is SGHDN and CDR2 FVKESK. CDR3 length: 13 residues. The CDR3: CASSLSEGSPLHF. The DNA of the CDR3 is TGTGCCAGCAGCCTATCTGAGGGTTCACCCCTCCACTTT.

Only a few counts were recorded for this clonotype. The rearrangement links TRBV6-1 to TRBJ1-1, with unresolved D. Germline V gene sequence: CDR1 MNHNS, CDR2 SASEGT. Deletions cut 6 bases from V and 1 base from J, with 21 bases between. There are 17 residues in the CDR3. CDR3 nucleotides: TGTGCCAGCAGGAGGAGAGGCACGACGTACGCGAACACTGAAGCTTTCTTT. Its protein product is CASRRRGTTYANTEAFF.

There are many counts of this clonotype. The chain is built from TRBV27 and TRBJ2-3; D remains ambiguous. The germline V and J ends were trimmed by 1 base and 2 bases, with 7 bases remaining between them. Germline CDR1 MNHEY, CDR2 SMNVEV (reference sequence). CDR3 length: 14 residues. The CDR3 protein is CASSLYLSTDTQYF. CDR3 nucleotides: TGTGCCAGCAGTTTATACCTTTCCACAGATACGCAGTATTTT.

Points on this clonotype: The junction and the germline gene differ at one end; a read error may be behind it. This chain links TRBV7-7 with TRBJ2-5; D possibly corresponds to TRBD2 (7 bases). This CDR3 has 15 amino acids. From germline, CDR1 is SSHAT and CDR2 FNYEAQ (reference sequence). The CDR3 region is CASSFRGGIEETQYF. The CDR3 DNA follows: TGTGCTAGCAGCTTTAGGGGGGGTATAGAAGAGACCCAGTACTTC.

The CDR3 DNA sequence: TGTGCCAGCAGTTTATTCCCGGGTCCGCAGTTCTTC. Protein product: CASSLFPGPQFF. The chain uses TRBV28 and TRBJ2-5; D is unresolved. The DNA end favors TRBJ2-1, so the J call may be wrong. The length of the CDR3 is 12 residues. Germline CDR1 and CDR2: MDHEN and SYDVKM.

This clonotype was detected ten times or more. V gene TRBV6-1 combines with J gene TRBJ1-1, with D hard to call. Trimming removed 4 bases at V and 7 bases at J, with 7 bases between. The CDR3 runs to 11 residues. Germline loops: CDR1 MNHNS, CDR2 SASEGT. This CDR3 reads CASSAPGEAFF. The CDR3 DNA sequence: TGTGCCAGCAGTGCGCCGGGTGAAGCTTTCTTT.

This clonotype turned up a few times. The chain carries TRBV7-3 and TRBJ2-7, with D maybe TRBD2 (6 bases). The J call is in doubt because the DNA end fits TRBJ2-1 better. From germline, CDR1 is SGHTA and CDR2 FQGTGA. CDR3 length: 14 residues. CDR3 sequence (DNA): TGTGCCAGCAGCTTAGGGGGGTGGGGCAATGAGCAGTTCTTC. Its protein is CASSLGGWGNEQFF.